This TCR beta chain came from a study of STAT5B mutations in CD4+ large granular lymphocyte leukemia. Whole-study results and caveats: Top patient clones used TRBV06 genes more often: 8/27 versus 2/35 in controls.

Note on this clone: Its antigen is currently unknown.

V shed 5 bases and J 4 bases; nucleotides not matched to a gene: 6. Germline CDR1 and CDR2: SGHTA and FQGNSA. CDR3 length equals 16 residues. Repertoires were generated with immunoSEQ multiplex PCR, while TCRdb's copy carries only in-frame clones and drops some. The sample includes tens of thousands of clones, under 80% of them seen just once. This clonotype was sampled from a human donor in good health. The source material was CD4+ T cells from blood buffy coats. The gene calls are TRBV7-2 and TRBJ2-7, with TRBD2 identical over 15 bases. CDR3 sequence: CASSGLAGGPVYEQYF. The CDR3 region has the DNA TGTGCCAGCAGCGGACTAGCGGGAGGGCCGGTGTACGAGCAGTACTTC.